This T cell receptor beta chain was sequenced in a study of monozygotic twins with inflammatory bowel disease. Points from the study as a whole: No detectable difference in repertoire similarity separated concordant from discordant twins, possibly as a result of limited power.

The CDR3 has 18 residues. In germline, CDR1 is SGHAT, CDR2 FQNNGV. As for this clonotype: The antigen is undetermined.

Per-sample cDNA came from eight separate reactions. Each of TCRalpha and TCRbeta cDNA went through two nested PCRs, lasting about 15 and 9 cycles. From its re-call of the 5' RACE reads, TCRdb lists each CDR3 protein once, without DNA. This specimen shows hundreds of thousands of distinct CDR3 sequences; the ten leading clones hold 2% to 2.5%. Donors each contributed one blood sample measuring about 2.5 ml. This chain links TRBV11-2 with TRBJ2-2; TCRdb proposes TRBD1, but this gene call is untestable without DNA. This receptor was obtained from a human donor with ulcerative colitis or Crohn's disease, or a healthy co-twin of an affected twin (not recorded which). Sequencing was done on a sample of blood. The CDR3 region is CASSLDAGRGRNTGELFF. The whole variable domain, filled in from reference TRBV11-2 and TRBJ2-2, reads EAGVAQSPRYKIIEKRQSVAFWCNPISGHATLYWYQQILGQGPKLLIQFQNNGVVDDSQLPKDRFSAERLKGVDSTLKIQPAKLEDSAVYLCASSLDAGRGRNTGELFFGEGSRLTVL.